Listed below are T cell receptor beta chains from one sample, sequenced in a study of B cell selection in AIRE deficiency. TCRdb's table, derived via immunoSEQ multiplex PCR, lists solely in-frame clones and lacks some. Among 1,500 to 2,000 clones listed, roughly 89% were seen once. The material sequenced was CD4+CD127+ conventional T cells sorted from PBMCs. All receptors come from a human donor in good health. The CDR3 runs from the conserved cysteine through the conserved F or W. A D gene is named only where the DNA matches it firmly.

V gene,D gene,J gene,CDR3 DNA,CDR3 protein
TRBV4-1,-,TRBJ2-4,TGCGCCAGCAGCCAAGATCGATCGGCAGTCCTAGCCAAAAACATTCAGTACTTC,CASSQDRSAVLAKNIQYF
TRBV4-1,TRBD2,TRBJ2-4,TGCGCCAGCAGCCAAGTTGGATTGAGACTAGCGGAGGGTGCTTCCAAAAACATTCAGTACTTC,CASSQVGLRLAEGASKNIQYF
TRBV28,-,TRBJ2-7,TGTGCCAGCAGCAAAACGTCCTACGAGCAGTACTTC,CASSKTSYEQYF
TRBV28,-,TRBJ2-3,TGTGCCAGCAGGTCCGTTTTTTCTGGGGCCGTGGGCACAGATACGCAGTATTTT,CASRSVFSGAVGTDTQYF
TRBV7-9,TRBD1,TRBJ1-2,TGTGCCAGCAGCACCCGGGACAGGGAATTGGTTTGGGGCTACACCTTC,CASSTRDRELVWGYTF
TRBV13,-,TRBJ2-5,TGTGCCAGCAGCCCAATTGGGCAGGACCAAGAGACCCAGTACTTC,CASSPIGQDQETQYF
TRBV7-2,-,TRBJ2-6,TGTGCCAGCAGACAACACAGGGTTGGGGCCAACGTCCTGACTTTC,CASRQHRVGANVLTF
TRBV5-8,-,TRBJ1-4,TGTGCCAGCAGCTTGGCACGGGGGCCAAATGAAAAACTGTTTTTT,CASSLARGPNEKLFF
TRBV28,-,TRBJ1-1,TGTGCCAGCAGTTCACCCTCGGGTGTGGCTTTCTTT,CASSSPSGVAFF
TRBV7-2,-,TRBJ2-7,TGTGCCAGCAGCTTCGGCGGGAACCCCGTCGCCTACGAGCAGTACTTC,CASSFGGNPVAYEQYF
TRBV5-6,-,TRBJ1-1,TGTGCCAGCAGCTCGGGGGCAAGGATGAACACTGAAGCTTTCTTT,CASSSGARMNTEAFF
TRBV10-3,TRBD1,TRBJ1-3,TGTGCCATCAGAGGAACAGGGGGTGGACCGAACACCATATATTTT,CAIRGTGGGPNTIYF
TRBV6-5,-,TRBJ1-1,TGTGCCAGCAGCCGTACCAGGGGAGGCACTGAAGCTTTCTTT,CASSRTRGGTEAFF
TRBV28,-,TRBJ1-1,TGTGCCAGCAGTTTACCGGGTAATTCGAACACTGAAGCTTTCTTT,CASSLPGNSNTEAFF
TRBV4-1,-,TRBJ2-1,TGCGCCAGCAGCCTTTTCGGGCAGTCTGGGGGCTCCTACAATGAGCAGTTCTTC,CASSLFGQSGGSYNEQFF
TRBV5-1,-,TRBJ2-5,TGCGCCAGCAGCTGGGAGGAGGGAGGAAAGACCCAGTACTTC,CASSWEEGGKTQYF
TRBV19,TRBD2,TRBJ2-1,TGTGCCAGTAGTATAGCCGGCGGAGGTCTAGCGGGAGGCTACAATGAGCAGTTCTTC,CASSIAGGGLAGGYNEQFF
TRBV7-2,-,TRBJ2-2,TGTGCCAGCAGCTTCCGAGAAGGGGGGCCCACGGTGAGGACCGGGGAGCTGTTTTTT,CASSFREGGPTVRTGELFF
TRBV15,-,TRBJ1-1,TGTGCCACCAGCACTCCCGGCAGGTTTGAAGCTTTCTTT,CATSTPGRFEAFF
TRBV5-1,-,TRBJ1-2,TGCGCCAGCAGCTTGGGAGGGAGAGCTAACTATGGCTACACCTTC,CASSLGGRANYGYTF
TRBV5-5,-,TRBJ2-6,TGTGCCAGCAGCTCCCAGGGGAGGGGGGCCAACGTCCTGACTTTC,CASSSQGRGANVLTF
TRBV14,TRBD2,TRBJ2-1,TGTGCCAGCAGCCAAGCTGGTAGAGGGGGCACTAGCGGGAGAAGGAATGAGCAGTTCTTC,CASSQAGRGGTSGRRNEQFF
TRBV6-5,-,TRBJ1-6,TGTGCCAGCAGTTACTCGCAGGGCCGGTATAATTCACCCCTCCACTTT,CASSYSQGRYNSPLHF
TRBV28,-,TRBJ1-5,TGTGCCAGCAGTCGGGGGCCCCTTATCAATCAGCCCCAGCATTTT,CASSRGPLINQPQHF
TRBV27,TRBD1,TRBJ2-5,TGTGCCAGCAGTTTGCGGACAGGGGGCGCGGAGACCCAGTACTTC,CASSLRTGGAETQYF
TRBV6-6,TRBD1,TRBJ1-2,TGTGCCAGCACCACGGGACAGTGGACATTCAACTATGGCTACACCTTC,CASTTGQWTFNYGYTF
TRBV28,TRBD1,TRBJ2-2,TGTGCCCTCCGGGACAGGGGGAACACCGGGGAGCTGTTTTTT,CALRDRGNTGELFF
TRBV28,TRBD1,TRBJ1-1,TGTGCCAGCAGTTTAAACAGGGGGAACACTGAAGCTTTCTTT,CASSLNRGNTEAFF
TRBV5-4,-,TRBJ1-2,TGTGCCAGCAGCTTGGGACAGCCAAACTATGGCTACACCTTC,CASSLGQPNYGYTF
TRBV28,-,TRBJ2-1,TGTGCCAGCAGTTTATATCGCGGCGGAGGGGATGAGCAGTTCTTC,CASSLYRGGGDEQFF
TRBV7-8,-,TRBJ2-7,TGTGCCAGCAGCGCGGCCGGGTACGAGCAGTACTTC,CASSAAGYEQYF
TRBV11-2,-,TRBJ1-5,TGTGCCAGCAGCTTAGGTGAAAGTCAGCCCCAGCATTTT,CASSLGESQPQHF
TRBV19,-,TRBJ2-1,TGTGCCAGTAGTAACTACAATGAGCAGTTCTTC,CASSNYNEQFF
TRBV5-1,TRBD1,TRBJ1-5,TGCGCCAGCACCTTACCCCTGGGGGGACAGGGGTGGGGTCAGCCCCAGCATTTT,CASTLPLGGQGWGQPQHF
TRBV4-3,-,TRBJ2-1,TGCGCCAGCAGCCAAGGGACCGCGGGACCCTACAATGAGCAGTTCTTC,CASSQGTAGPYNEQFF
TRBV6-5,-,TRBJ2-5,TGTGCCAGCAGGGGTGGGGCAGTGGAGACCCAGTACTTC,CASRGGAVETQYF
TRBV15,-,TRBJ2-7,TGTGCCACCAGCAGAGATATCGGGGAAACCTACGAGCAGTACTTC,CATSRDIGETYEQYF